These T cell receptor beta chains were read from a single sample in a study of blood T cell repertoires in COVID-19. Sequenced by immunoSEQ multiplex PCR; TCRdb stores in-frame clones only, minus some. The data show some 140,000 clones, roughly 80% seen once. Source material: peripheral blood. These receptors were taken from a woman aged 55-70 years with acute or convalescent COVID-19. Both conserved end residues are part of each CDR3. Each record gives: V gene, clone size, D gene, J gene, CDR3 protein, CDR3 DNA. A D gene is named only where the DNA matches it firmly. The size field is filled for only some rows; it gives once, few, many or a size class.

V: TRBV30
size: NA
D: NA
J: TRBJ2-7
CDR3: CAYSQAYEQYF
DNA: TGTGCCTATAGCCAAGCCTACGAGCAGTACTTC

V: TRBV3-1/TRBV3-2
size: NA
D: NA
J: TRBJ1-2
CDR3: CASSLGRGNYGYTF
DNA: TGTGCCAGCAGCCTCGGGAGGGGAAACTATGGCTACACCTTC

V: TRBV9
size: NA
D: TRBD1
J: TRBJ2-2
CDR3: CASSVGTGPGGELFF
DNA: TGTGCCAGCAGCGTGGGGACAGGGCCTGGCGGGGAGCTGTTTTTT

V: TRBV7-3
size: NA
D: TRBD1
J: TRBJ2-2
CDR3: CASSLGGQSNTGELFF
DNA: TGTGCCAGCAGCTTAGGGGGACAGTCGAACACCGGGGAGCTGTTTTTT

V: TRBV27
size: NA
D: TRBD1
J: TRBJ1-2
CDR3: CASKGTGGYYGYTF
DNA: TGTGCCAGCAAGGGGACAGGGGGCTACTATGGCTACACCTTC

V: TRBV3-1/TRBV3-2
size: NA
D: NA
J: TRBJ1-1
CDR3: CASSRREVTEAFF
DNA: TGTGCCAGCAGCCGAAGGGAGGTCACTGAAGCTTTCTTT

V: TRBV3-1/TRBV3-2
size: NA
D: NA
J: TRBJ1-2
CDR3: CASSQRQNYGYTF
DNA: TGTGCCAGCAGCCAGCGACAGAACTATGGCTACACCTTC

V: TRBV3-1/TRBV3-2
size: once
D: NA
J: TRBJ1-4
CDR3: CASSLSWQGGEKLFF
DNA: TGTGCCAGCAGCCTGAGTTGGCAGGGTGGTGAAAAACTGTTTTTT

V: TRBV6-5
size: NA
D: NA
J: TRBJ1-1
CDR3: CASNSPGRRNTEAFF
DNA: TGTGCCAGCAACTCACCGGGGAGGCGGAACACTGAAGCTTTCTTT

V: TRBV10-1
size: NA
D: NA
J: TRBJ2-7
CDR3: CASSDSGFEQYF
DNA: TGCGCCAGCAGTGATTCGGGGTTCGAGCAGTACTTC

V: TRBV6-5
size: NA
D: TRBD1
J: TRBJ1-5
CDR3: CASSSGQGSNQPQHF
DNA: TGTGCCAGCAGTTCCGGACAGGGAAGCAATCAGCCCCAGCATTTT

V: TRBV6-6
size: NA
D: TRBD1
J: TRBJ1-3
CDR3: CASSHTGGAAGNTIYF
DNA: TGTGCCAGCAGTCACACAGGGGGCGCCGCTGGAAACACCATATATTTT

V: TRBV7-3
size: NA
D: TRBD1
J: TRBJ1-2
CDR3: CASSLLKTGVHTF
DNA: TGTGCCAGCAGCTTATTGAAGACAGGGGTTCACACCTTC

V: TRBV4-1
size: NA
D: TRBD1
J: TRBJ1-6
CDR3: CASSRTGESPLHF
DNA: TGCGCCAGCAGTAGGACAGGGGAGTCACCCCTCCACTTT

V: TRBV2
size: NA
D: TRBD1
J: TRBJ1-1
CDR3: CASSGDRGALGTEAFF
DNA: TGTGCCAGCAGTGGGGACAGGGGGGCATTGGGCACTGAAGCTTTCTTT

V: TRBV23-1
size: NA
D: NA
J: TRBJ1-6
CDR3: CASSRRTDSSYNSPLHF
DNA: TGCGCCAGCAGTCGGCGAACGGACAGCTCCTATAATTCACCCCTCCACTTT

V: TRBV25-1
size: few
D: NA
J: TRBJ2-1
CDR3: CASSGRLRSGSYNEQFF
DNA: TGTGCCAGCAGTGGCCGCCTCCGGAGCGGCTCCTACAATGAGCAGTTCTTC

V: TRBV6-5
size: once
D: NA
J: TRBJ1-1
CDR3: CASSSTVNTEAFF
DNA: TGTGCCAGCAGTTCTACAGTGAACACTGAAGCTTTCTTT

V: TRBV5-4
size: NA
D: TRBD2
J: TRBJ2-5
CDR3: CASSLVGGGPVRETQYF
DNA: TGTGCCAGCAGCTTGGTCGGCGGGGGGCCTGTCCGGGAGACCCAGTACTTC

V: TRBV13
size: NA
D: TRBD1
J: TRBJ1-2
CDR3: CASSRTRGTAKGYTF
DNA: TGTGCCAGCAGCCGAACCAGGGGGACGGCTAAGGGCTACACCTTC

V: TRBV18
size: NA
D: NA
J: TRBJ1-2
CDR3: CASSRDRQDGYTF
DNA: TGTGCCAGCTCACGGGACCGACAGGATGGCTACACCTTC

V: TRBV19
size: once
D: TRBD1
J: TRBJ2-3
CDR3: CASSFAGTGGTDTQYF
DNA: TGTGCCAGTAGTTTCGCCGGGACAGGGGGAACAGATACGCAGTATTTT

V: TRBV9
size: NA
D: NA
J: TRBJ2-1
CDR3: CASSVHSGGSYNEQFF
DNA: TGTGCCAGCAGCGTACATAGCGGAGGCTCCTACAATGAGCAGTTCTTC

V: TRBV30
size: NA
D: NA
J: TRBJ1-6
CDR3: CAWSGPRGGSPLHF
DNA: TGTGCCTGGAGCGGGCCCAGGGGTGGGTCACCCCTCCACTTT

V: TRBV5-1
size: NA
D: TRBD2
J: TRBJ2-3
CDR3: CASSLAYGASGGGSTDTQYF
DNA: TGCGCCAGCAGCTTGGCCTATGGGGCTAGCGGGGGGGGAAGCACAGATACGCAGTATTTT

V: TRBV3-1/TRBV3-2
size: NA
D: NA
J: TRBJ2-3
CDR3: CASSQGLSRTDTQYF
DNA: TGTGCCAGCAGCCAGGGACTCTCACGCACAGATACGCAGTATTTT

V: TRBV18
size: NA
D: NA
J: TRBJ1-4
CDR3: CASSQGPATNEKLFF
DNA: TGTGCCAGCTCACAGGGGCCCGCAACTAATGAAAAACTGTTTTTT

V: TRBV9
size: once
D: TRBD1
J: TRBJ1-1
CDR3: CASSPRTGWDTEAFF
DNA: TGTGCCAGCAGCCCGCGGACAGGGTGGGATACTGAAGCTTTCTTT

V: TRBV2
size: NA
D: TRBD1
J: TRBJ1-4
CDR3: CASNARTGFNEKLFF
DNA: TGTGCCAGCAACGCTAGGACAGGGTTTAATGAAAAACTGTTTTTT

V: TRBV6-5
size: NA
D: TRBD1
J: TRBJ2-5
CDR3: CASSQSGGRETQYF
DNA: TGTGCCAGCAGTCAATCAGGGGGTAGGGAGACCCAGTACTTC

V: TRBV27
size: NA
D: TRBD2
J: TRBJ2-1
CDR3: CASSGGHLSYNEQFF
DNA: TGTGCCAGTAGCGGGGGCCACCTCTCCTACAATGAGCAGTTCTTC

V: TRBV6-5
size: NA
D: NA
J: TRBJ1-1
CDR3: CASSQTTTEAFF
DNA: TGTGCCAGCAGTCAAACAACCACTGAAGCTTTCTTT

V: TRBV7-6
size: NA
D: NA
J: TRBJ1-1
CDR3: CASSPRVNTEAFF
DNA: TGTGCCAGCAGCCCGCGGGTGAACACTGAAGCTTTCTTT

V: TRBV11-2
size: once
D: TRBD1
J: TRBJ1-4
CDR3: CASSLVGGWEKLFF
DNA: TGTGCCAGCAGCTTAGTAGGGGGCTGGGAAAAACTGTTTTTT

V: TRBV2
size: NA
D: NA
J: TRBJ1-1
CDR3: CASSEGNRENTEAFF
DNA: TGTGCCAGCAGTGAAGGTAACAGGGAGAACACTGAAGCTTTCTTT

V: TRBV5-1
size: NA
D: NA
J: TRBJ1-1
CDR3: CASTPVAGANTEAFF
DNA: TGCGCCAGCACCCCGGTGGCAGGGGCGAACACTGAAGCTTTCTTT

V: TRBV7-3
size: NA
D: TRBD2
J: TRBJ2-3
CDR3: CASSLGAGGRTDTQYF
DNA: TGTGCCAGCAGCTTGGGGGCGGGGGGCCGCACAGATACGCAGTATTTT

V: TRBV28
size: NA
D: TRBD1
J: TRBJ1-2
CDR3: CASSLLKGQGLGYTF
DNA: TGTGCCAGCAGTTTATTGAAGGGACAGGGGCTCGGCTACACCTTC

V: TRBV6-5
size: NA
D: TRBD1
J: TRBJ1-1
CDR3: CASSNTGTGNTEAFF
DNA: TGTGCCAGCAGCAACACCGGGACAGGGAACACTGAAGCTTTCTTT